Below are 17 T cell receptor beta chains sequenced from a single sample in a study of blood T cell repertoires in COVID-19. Assay: immunoSEQ multiplex PCR; the TCRdb copy retains only in-frame clones and omits some. The repertoire holds around 330,000 clones, approximately 88% seen once, with 8% to 9.5% in the top ten. Sequenced material: PBMCs or T cells enriched from blood (not recorded which). The origin of the receptors is a young woman who had recovered from COVID-19.

This chain joins TRBV30 and TRBJ1-2; D might be TRBD1 (5 bases). CDR3 length: 12 amino acids. The V gene's germline CDR1 is GTSNPN and CDR2 SVGIG (reference sequence). V was clipped by 2 bases and J by 8 bases, with 12 bases between them. Here the CDR3 DNA reads TGTGCCTGGAGTATAGGGGTGTGGGGCTACACCTTC. Amino acid sequence: CAWSIGVWGYTF.

The chain is built from TRBV28 and TRBJ1-4; a weak D match, TRBD1 (5 bases). The CDR3 totals 13 residues. Germline V CDR1 and CDR2: MDHEN, SYDVKM. The V and J ends lost 5 bases and 8 bases respectively, with 12 bases between them. CDR3 region: CASSIQGGEKLFF. The CDR3 coding sequence is TGTGCCAGCAGTATTCAGGGTGGGGAAAAACTGTTTTTT.

This clone was found a few times. This chain uses TRBV6-2 or TRBV6-3 with TRBJ2-3, with 7 bases aligning to TRBD2. This CDR3 has 14 amino acids. Germline CDR1 MNHEY, CDR2 SVGEGT. Trimming cost V 2 bases and J 2 bases; bases outside gene matches: 1. CDR3 region: CASSYGRATDTQYF. As DNA, the CDR3 is TGTGCCAGCAGTTACGGGAGGGCCACAGATACGCAGTATTTT.

The CDR3 is CASSSGDRHF. CDR3 nucleotides: TGTGCCAGCAGTTCAGGGGACAGGCATTTT. The V and J genes are TRBV28 and TRBJ1-5; 7 positions agree with TRBD1. CDR1 and CDR2 from the germline V gene are MDHEN and SYDVKM. The CDR3 consists of 10 residues. J was trimmed by 15 bases and V by 4 bases; bases with no gene match: 3.

This clone was seen once. The chain links TRBV3-1 (or the pseudogene TRBV3-2) to TRBJ2-5; 8 bases are a match to TRBD1. V was pared by 4 bases and J by 2 bases, with 3 bases of the junction left unmatched. The CDR3 is 14 amino acids. From germline, CDR1 is LGHDT and CDR2 YNNKEL (reference sequence). The chain's CDR3 is CASSLRTGQETQYF. The CDR3 nucleotides are TGTGCCAGCAGCCTACGGACAGGGCAAGAGACCCAGTACTTC.

J is TRBJ1-2 and V is TRBV7-2, with 12 bases matching TRBD1. The CDR3 runs to 15 residues. Per germline, CDR1 SGHTA and CDR2 FQGNSA. The V and J ends lost 4 bases and 12 bases, in that order; junction bases with no gene match: 12. DNA for the CDR3: TGTGCCAGCAGCTCCTGGGGGGGACAGGGGGCGCATAACACCTTC. Translation gives CASSSWGGQGAHNTF. Variable domain in full (rest from reference TRBV7-2 and TRBJ1-2): GAGVSQSPSNKVTEKGKDVELRCDPISGHTALYWYRQSLGQGLEFLIYFQGNSAPDKSGLPSDRFSAERTGGSVSTLTIQRTQQEDSAVYLCASSSWGGQGAHNTFGSGTRLTVV.

There are a few counts of this clone. The chain combines TRBV7-2 with TRBJ2-7, with D perhaps matching TRBD1 (7 bases). Germline CDR1 SGHTA, CDR2 FQGNSA. This CDR3 is 15 amino acids long. The ends were cut back, 6 bases at V and 3 bases at J, with 18 bases in the middle. CDR3 loop: CASRLEGAQGYEQYF. CDR3 DNA sequence: TGTGCCAGCAGACTGGAGGGGGCCCAGGGCTACGAGCAGTACTTC.

The CDR3 DNA sequence: TGTGCCAGCAGGACGGGACAGGGTAGAGGCTATGGCTACACCTTC. This encodes CASRTGQGRGYGYTF. V and J are TRBV28 and TRBJ1-2, with 9 bases lining up with TRBD1. The CDR3 runs to 15 residues. Per germline, CDR1 MDHEN and CDR2 SYDVKM. After removal of 6 bases from V and 4 bases from J, the junction contained 9 bases not matched to a gene.

J is TRBJ2-7 and V is TRBV7-2; 15 bases align to TRBD2. The germline CDR1 and CDR2 sequences are SGHTA and FQGNSA. V was pared by 6 bases and J by 6 bases, with 9 bases of the junction left unmatched. This CDR3 spans 16 amino acids. This CDR3 is CASRPGTSGRLAEQYF. CDR3 DNA: TGTGCCAGCAGACCCGGGACTAGCGGGAGGCTCGCCGAGCAGTACTTC.

This chain joins TRBV9 and TRBJ2-7, with D possibly TRBD1 on 6 matching bases. From germline, CDR1 is SGDLS and CDR2 YYNGEE. The CDR3 consists of 16 residues. The V end lost 0 bases, the J end lost 3 bases, and 16 bases lay between the germline ends. CDR3 protein: CASSVGGHTLYYEQYF. The CDR3 DNA follows: TGTGCCAGCAGCGTAGGGGGACACACGCTATACTACGAGCAGTACTTC.

The chain is built from TRBV12-3 or TRBV12-4 and TRBJ2-1, with D unresolved. Trimming stripped 4 bases from V and 11 bases from J, with 9 bases between. CDR3 length: 11 residues. The CDR3 DNA reads TGTGCCAGCAGTTCTGAGCGTAAGCAGTTCTTC. As protein: CASSSERKQFF.

V is TRBV7-9 and J is TRBJ1-1, with 8 nucleotides matching TRBD1. The junction had 5 bases not matched to a gene; V was cut back by 5 bases and J by 3 bases. CDR3 length: 14 residues. CDR1 SEHNR and CDR2 FQNEAQ come from the germline V gene (reference sequence). The CDR3: CASSPGGLDTEAFF. CDR3 coding DNA: TGTGCCAGCAGCCCAGGGGGCTTGGACACTGAAGCTTTCTTT.

This clone was detected once. The rearrangement joins TRBV25-1 to TRBJ1-5; a weak D match, TRBD1 (6 bases). From germline, CDR1 is MGHDK and CDR2 SYGVNS. Trimming took 6 bases from V and 3 from J, leaving 12 bases between them. The CDR3 runs to 14 residues. The CDR3 DNA reads as TGTGCCAGCAGACAAACAGGGTTCAATCAGCCCCAGCATTTT. The encoded protein is CASRQTGFNQPQHF.

J is TRBJ2-3 and V is TRBV27; 11 positions agree with TRBD2. CDR3 length: 17 residues. In germline, CDR1 is MNHEY, CDR2 SMNVEV (reference sequence). After removal of 6 bases from V and 6 bases from J, the junction contained 14 bases not matched to a gene. DNA of the CDR3: TGTGCCAGCAGCGCAAACCCGGGGGCTAGCGGGAGGGATACGCAGTATTTT. Its protein is CASSANPGASGRDTQYF.

V usage is TRBV27 and J usage is TRBJ1-1; no reliable D call. The V gene lost 8 bases and the J gene lost 5 bases, with 9 bases spanning the gap. There are 11 residues in the CDR3. Germline CDR1 is MNHEY and CDR2 is SMNVEV (reference sequence). The CDR3 reads CASGRRTEAFF. CDR3 DNA sequence: TGTGCCAGCGGACGGAGGACTGAAGCTTTCTTT.

V gene TRBV11-2 combines with J gene TRBJ1-2; 9 nucleotides match TRBD1. CDR3 length: 16 residues. Trimming took 3 bases from V and 5 from J; bases not matched to a gene: 10. Germline V gene data show CDR1 as SGHAT and CDR2 as FQNNGV. CDR3 DNA: TGTGCCAGCAGCTTGGGGACAGGGACCCTTTTTTATGGCTACACCTTC. This gives the protein CASSLGTGTLFYGYTF.

The chain has TRBV13 and TRBJ2-7; TRBD2 matches 10 bases. The CDR3 is made up of 17 amino acids. Looked up from germline, CDR1 is PRHDT and CDR2 is FYEKMQ (reference sequence). Unmatched junction bases numbered 12, after V lost 5 bases and J lost 2 bases. CDR3 in DNA: TGTGCCAGCAGCCCTTCGCCTAGCGGGGGACACCCCTACGAGCAGTACTTC. This sequence encodes CASSPSPSGGHPYEQYF.